A selection of T cell receptor beta chains follows, all from one sample in a study of cytomegalovirus exposure and HLA in healthy donors. Sequenced by immunoSEQ multiplex PCR; TCRdb stores in-frame clones only, minus some. Of 60,000 to 70,000 clones detected, approximately 80% appear once; the ten largest clones hold roughly 8%. The specimen sequenced was PBMCs. These TCRs come from a man between 18 and 35 years old in good health and CMV-seropositive. Each CDR3 is given with its conserved first and last residue. The D gene is left open where the match is weak. Size is stated for part of the rows, as once, few or many counts, or as a class when the clone is expanded.

>TRBJ2-7|NA|NA|TRBV10-3
TGTGCCACCTCTTTTTACTACGAGCAGTACTTC
CATSFYYEQYF
>TRBJ2-2|NA|NA|TRBV7-8
TGTGCCAGCAGCTCCTCTAGCGCCGGGGAGCTGTTTTTT
CASSSSSAGELFF
>TRBJ1-1|NA|TRBD1|TRBV5-8
TGTGCCAGCTCCCGGGGGACAGTCAACACTGAAGCTTTCTTT
CASSRGTVNTEAFF
>TRBJ2-7|NA|TRBD2|TRBV6-1
TGTGCCAGCAGTGAAGCGTCTAGCGGCCCCTACGAGCAGTACTTC
CASSEASSGPYEQYF
>TRBJ1-2|NA|NA|TRBV6-1
TGTGCCAGCATCCGTCAGGGGACTAACTATGGCTACACCTTC
CASIRQGTNYGYTF
>TRBJ2-7|NA|TRBD1|TRBV28
TGTGCCAGCAGGGAACCGGGACAGGGGGTGAAAGAGCAGTACTTC
CASREPGQGVKEQYF
>TRBJ1-1|NA|TRBD1|TRBV9
TGTGCCAGCAGCGTGGGACAGGGAGACACTGAAGCTTTCTTT
CASSVGQGDTEAFF
>TRBJ1-2|once|NA|TRBV6-5
TGTGCCAGCGGGAATGGGGCCGGGTACTATGGCTACACCTTC
CASGNGAGYYGYTF
>TRBJ2-7|NA|NA|TRBV6-5
TGTGCCAGCAGCCGGGGGTACGAGCAGTACTTC
CASSRGYEQYF
>TRBJ1-1|NA|NA|TRBV5-1
TGCGCCAGCAGCCCAGAGACAGGACAGAACACTGAAGCTTTCTTT
CASSPETGQNTEAFF
>TRBJ2-1|once|TRBD2|TRBV30
TGTGCCTGGGCAGGGACTAGCGGGAAATCCTACAATGAGCAGTTCTTC
CAWAGTSGKSYNEQFF
>TRBJ2-7|NA|NA|TRBV30
TGTGCCTGGAGTGCACGACTCGCCAACGAGCAGTACTTC
CAWSARLANEQYF
>TRBJ2-1|NA|NA|TRBV2
TGTGCCAGCAGTTACAGTACTAATGAGCAGTTCTTC
CASSYSTNEQFF
>TRBJ1-1|once|TRBD1|TRBV25-1
TGTGCCAGCAGTGAATACGGGACAGCCAACACTGAAGCTTTCTTT
CASSEYGTANTEAFF
>TRBJ2-3|NA|TRBD2|TRBV2
TGTGCCAGCAGTGGGGGGACTAGCGGGGGCACAGATACGCAGTATTTT
CASSGGTSGGTDTQYF
>TRBJ2-5|NA|NA|TRBV30
TGTGCCTGGAGTTCTCGAGAGACCCAGTACTTC
CAWSSRETQYF
>TRBJ2-7|NA|NA|TRBV28
TGTGCCAGCAGTTTTGGGGGAGGCCTTCGATACGAGCAGTACTTC
CASSFGGGLRYEQYF
>TRBJ1-1|NA|TRBD1|TRBV5-1
TGCGCCAGCAGCTTTACAGGGGGGGAGTACACTGAAGCTTTCTTT
CASSFTGGEYTEAFF
>TRBJ2-7|NA|TRBD1|TRBV10-1
TGCGCCAGCAGTGAGAAAGGGACAGGGAGTGCCGAGCAGTACTTC
CASSEKGTGSAEQYF
>TRBJ1-1|NA|NA|TRBV27
TGTGCCAGCAGTTTAAGAGTCGATACTGAAGCTTTCTTT
CASSLRVDTEAFF
>TRBJ2-7|NA|NA|TRBV28
TGTGCCAGCAGTTTAGGGGGCTTTTACGAGCAGTACTTC
CASSLGGFYEQYF
>TRBJ2-3|NA|NA|TRBV6-1
TGTGCCAGCAGTGAACTAGCGAGTACAGATACGCAGTATTTT
CASSELASTDTQYF
>TRBJ2-1|NA|NA|TRBV11-2
TGTGCCAGCAGACAGGTCTGGGACAATGAGCAGTTCTTC
CASRQVWDNEQFF
>TRBJ2-3|NA|TRBD2|TRBV4-2
TGTGCCAGCAGCCAAGACAGGAGCGGGGGAGATACGCAGTATTTT
CASSQDRSGGDTQYF
>TRBJ2-6|NA|NA|TRBV7-8
TGTGCCAGCAGCCTCCAACGGGAACCCTCTGGGGCCAACGTCCTGACTTTC
CASSLQREPSGANVLTF
>TRBJ1-5|NA|NA|TRBV11-2
TGTGCCAGCAGCTTACGTGGGAGCGATCAGCCCCAGCATTTT
CASSLRGSDQPQHF
>TRBJ1-1|NA|NA|TRBV6-5
TGTGCCAGCAGTTACTCCCCGGGAGGAGAGAACACTGAAGCTTTCTTT
CASSYSPGGENTEAFF
>TRBJ1-5|NA|TRBD1|TRBV28
TGTGCCAGCAGTCGCGACAGGGGTCAGCCCCAGCATTTT
CASSRDRGQPQHF
>TRBJ1-2|NA|NA|TRBV29-1
TGCAGCGTTGAAAGGCTACTCACAGGGCATGGCTACACCTTC
CSVERLLTGHGYTF
>TRBJ1-2|NA|NA|TRBV6-5
TGTGCCAGCAGTTACTCCGGGGGGGGATATGGCTACACCTTC
CASSYSGGGYGYTF
>TRBJ2-1|NA|TRBD1|TRBV23-1
TGCGCCAGCAGTCATCCGGCAGGGGGCGATGAGCAGTTCTTC
CASSHPAGGDEQFF
>TRBJ2-3|NA|NA|TRBV30
TGTGCCTGGAACCGAGAGGGTCCGATCACAGATACGCAGTATTTT
CAWNREGPITDTQYF
>TRBJ2-2|NA|NA|TRBV30
TGTGCCTGGATGGGCCTAGCATCGAGAGGGGAGCTGTTTTTT
CAWMGLASRGELFF
>TRBJ1-1|few|TRBD1|TRBV10-3
TGTGCCATCACCACAGGGGTTCAAGGTGAAGCTTTCTTT
CAITTGVQGEAFF
>TRBJ2-1|NA|NA|TRBV9
TGTGCCAGCACCGATGGAGCGGACGAGCAGTTCTTC
CASTDGADEQFF
>TRBJ1-5|NA|NA|TRBV28
TGTGCCAGCGGTACTGGGGGGACGAATCAGCCCCAGCATTTT
CASGTGGTNQPQHF
>TRBJ1-5|NA|TRBD1|TRBV6-1
TGTGCCAGCAATGGACAGGGGGCCAATCAGCCCCAGCATTTT
CASNGQGANQPQHF
>TRBJ1-2|NA|NA|TRBV30
TGTGCCTGGAGTGTACAAGGCGGGGCTGGCTACACCTTC
CAWSVQGGAGYTF
>TRBJ1-4|NA|NA|TRBV21-1
TGTGCCAGCAGCAAAGGAAGGTGGGGCACTAATAGGAGTGAAAAACTGTTTTTT
CASSKGRWGTNRSEKLFF
>TRBJ1-5|NA|NA|TRBV28
TGTGCCAGCACCCAAGGGGTACAGCCCCAGCATTTT
CASTQGVQPQHF
>TRBJ1-1|NA|NA|TRBV29-1
TGCAGCGTTGGTTTGGGGAGCACTGAAGCTTTCTTT
CSVGLGSTEAFF
>TRBJ1-1|NA|NA|TRBV29-1
TGCAGTCTTAATCAGGCTCTTATGAACACTGAAGCTTTCTTT
CSLNQALMNTEAFF
>TRBJ2-1|NA|TRBD2|TRBV6-5
TGTGCCAGCAGTTACGGTATTAGCGGGAGGAGTGAGCAGTTCTTC
CASSYGISGRSEQFF
>TRBJ1-1|once|NA|TRBV19
TGTGCCAGTAGTATTTCCCGGAACACTGAAGCTTTCTTT
CASSISRNTEAFF
>TRBJ2-7|NA|NA|TRBV6-5
TGTGCCAGCAGTTACTCTTCCAGGGCCGAGCAGTACTTC
CASSYSSRAEQYF